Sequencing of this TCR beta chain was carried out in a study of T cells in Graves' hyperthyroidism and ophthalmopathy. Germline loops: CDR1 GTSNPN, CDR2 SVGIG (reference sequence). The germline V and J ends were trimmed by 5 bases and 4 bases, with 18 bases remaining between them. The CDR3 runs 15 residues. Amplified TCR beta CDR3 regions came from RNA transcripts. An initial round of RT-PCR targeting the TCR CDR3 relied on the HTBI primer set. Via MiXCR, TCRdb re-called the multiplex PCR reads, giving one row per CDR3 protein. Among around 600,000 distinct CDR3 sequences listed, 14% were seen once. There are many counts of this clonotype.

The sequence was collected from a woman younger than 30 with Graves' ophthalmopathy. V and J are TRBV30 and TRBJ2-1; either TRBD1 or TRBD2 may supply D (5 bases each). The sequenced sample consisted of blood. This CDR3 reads CAWAGTYLPYNEQFF. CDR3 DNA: TGTGCCTGGGCTGGGACCTACCTACCGTACAATGAGCAGTTCTTC.